A selection of T cell receptor beta chains follows, all from one sample in a study of control samples from healthy donors and cancer patients. Assay used: immunoSEQ multiplex PCR; TCRdb lists only in-frame clones, some missing. The data show 75,000 to 90,000 clones, about 88% seen once. Source material: blood. The receptors were gathered from a man aged 45-65 years in good health. The conserved cysteine and the conserved F or W are not part of the CDR3 here. Each record gives: J gene, V gene, CDR3 protein.

TRBJ1-1,TRBV5-1,ASSLATGPMNTEAF
TRBJ1-1,TRBV11-2,ASSLRPGQGALLTEAF
TRBJ1-3,TRBV6-5,ASSQGSGNTIY
TRBJ2-7,TRBV5-8,ASSLGLAGVYEQY
TRBJ2-7,TRBV7-9,ASRSDGFSEQY
TRBJ1-3,TRBV9,ASSGDSSGNTIY
TRBJ2-1,TRBV29-1,TGGGFLNEQF
TRBJ2-2,TRBV2,ASSVQQGSTGELF
TRBJ2-4,TRBV5-4,AYQHGGHAKNIQY
TRBJ2-3,TRBV19,ATARTVSTDTQY
TRBJ2-7,TRBV6-2/TRBV6-3,ASSYDSYEQY
TRBJ2-3,TRBV7-9,ASSSRTSGGATDTQY
TRBJ2-1,TRBV9,ASSVAGWRGNNEQF
TRBJ2-5,TRBV6-5,ASSYSFGTEETQY
TRBJ1-5,TRBV7-6,ASSSGPNQPQH
TRBJ2-7,TRBV5-1,ASSLATTYEQY
TRBJ1-6,TRBV6-5,ASTGQGAYSPLH
TRBJ2-7,TRBV5-1,ASRLTEPPYEQY
TRBJ2-3,TRBV9,ASSPGMSTDTQY
TRBJ2-7,TRBV11-2,ASSFVERSEQY
TRBJ1-6,TRBV9,ASTTTGGSDNSPLH
TRBJ1-2,TRBV11-3,ASSQPPGNGYT
TRBJ1-2,TRBV30,AWLRPQNGYGYT
TRBJ1-2,TRBV3-1/TRBV3-2,ASSQVSKGSYGYT
TRBJ1-5,TRBV11-2,ASSTGIEQNMPQH
TRBJ1-1,TRBV4-3,ASSQYSSAAEAF
TRBJ2-7,TRBV6-6,ASSSRTRGEQY
TRBJ2-1,TRBV5-4,ASSSGTVRGNEQF
TRBJ1-1,TRBV14,ASSLGQGITEAF
TRBJ1-5,TRBV11-2,ASSLAGVGQPQH
TRBJ2-5,TRBV4-1,ASSQATGLETQY
TRBJ1-2,TRBV11-1,ASAPGGNYGYT
TRBJ2-5,TRBV30,AWSVRGGSETQY
TRBJ2-5,TRBV7-2,ASSLVRSRGGRETQY
TRBJ1-2,TRBV3-1/TRBV3-2,ASSQDWGLQGYT
TRBJ1-6,TRBV5-6,ASSDRGPLH
TRBJ2-2,TRBV27,ASSIERYGELF
TRBJ1-5,TRBV7-2,ASTYQGAGQPQH
TRBJ2-7,TRBV18,ASSPSKNPSYEQY
TRBJ1-2,TRBV2,ASRSQGPYGYT
TRBJ2-2,TRBV5-1,ASSFAILAGVRTGELF
TRBJ2-1,TRBV30,AWSVPPPGGSYNEQF